A single sample is the source of the 8 T cell receptor beta chains below, sequenced in a study of neoadjuvant anti-PD-1 for oral cavity cancer. Generated by immunoSEQ multiplex PCR, the TCRdb table keeps only in-frame clones and is missing some. The table includes more than 10,000 clones, over 50% detected once. The sample consisted of PBMCs, taken before nivolumab (anti-PD-1) treatment. These receptors were obtained from a person between 35 and 79 years old with oral cavity squamous cell carcinoma.

The CDR3 region has the DNA TGTGCCAGCAGCGCCACCGGGGGGGGAGGCAATCAGCCCCAGCATTTT. Encoded protein: CASSATGGGGNQPQHF. The V gene is TRBV11-2, the J gene TRBJ1-5; D may be TRBD1 (5 bases). V was cut by 5 bases and J by 2 bases, with 16 bases left in between. The CDR3 covers 16 residues. From germline, CDR1 is SGHAT and CDR2 FQNNGV.

V gene TRBV2 combines with J gene TRBJ2-2; TRBD2 might be the D (5 bases). V was trimmed by 9 bases and J by 0 bases, leaving 17 bases between them. This CDR3 contains 16 residues. Germline values: CDR1 SNHLY, CDR2 FYNNEI. Here the CDR3 DNA reads TGTGCCAGTAAGGGAACCCAGCGGACGAACACCGGGGAGCTGTTTTTT. Residues: CASKGTQRTNTGELFF.

The sample holds one count of this clone. The gene calls are TRBV10-3 and TRBJ1-6, with D possibly matching TRBD1 (5 bases). Germline V gene sequence: CDR1 ENHRY, CDR2 SYGVKD. CDR3 length: 15 amino acids. V shed 0 bases and J shed 9 bases, with 12 bases lying between them. The CDR3 sequence: CAISESGRVRSPLHF. CDR3 sequence (DNA): TGTGCCATCAGTGAGTCGGGCAGGGTGCGTTCACCCCTCCACTTT.

V and J are TRBV6-5 and TRBJ1-2; 8 bases line up with TRBD1. Germline trimming cut 8 bases from V and 4 bases from J; bases unmatched to any gene: 3. Germline CDR1 is MNHEY and CDR2 is SVGAGI. The CDR3 is 12 residues long. DNA of the CDR3: TGTGCCAGCTATGGGACAGGCTATGGCTACACCTTC. It encodes CASYGTGYGYTF.

The chain couples TRBV27 to TRBJ1-5; possibly TRBD1 for D (6 bases). With 5 bases removed from V and 9 bases from J, the gap between germline ends came to 11 bases. This CDR3 has 12 residues. The germline gives CDR1 MNHEY, CDR2 SMNVEV (reference sequence). CDR3 coding DNA: TGTGCCAGCAGTGAGGGGGTAGGGCCCCAGCATTTT. It encodes CASSEGVGPQHF.

CDR3 DNA sequence: TGTGCCAGCAGCTTCACCCCAGGATCCGCCTACGAGCAGTACTTC. Protein sequence: CASSFTPGSAYEQYF. The V gene is TRBV7-2, the J gene TRBJ2-7; D remains unclear. The CDR3 has 15 residues. In germline, CDR1 is SGHTA, CDR2 FQGNSA. V gave up 3 bases and J gave up 2 bases, with 14 bases separating them.

V gene TRBV2 combines with J gene TRBJ1-5; maybe TRBD1 (6 bases). Germline CDR1 is SNHLY and CDR2 is FYNNEI. Trimming pared 6 bases from V and 8 bases from J, leaving 14 bases between. The CDR3 contains 13 residues. The CDR3: CASRLTGREPQHF. As DNA, the CDR3 is TGTGCCAGCAGACTAACAGGGAGAGAGCCCCAGCATTTT.

This clone was seen a few times. The genes are TRBV2 and TRBJ1-5; D call uncertain. The germline V gene encodes CDR1 SNHLY and CDR2 FYNNEI. The CDR3 sequence is 12 residues long. Trimming removed 7 bases at V and 3 bases at J, with 7 bases between. CDR3 sequence reads: CASNPSNQPQHF. DNA for the CDR3: TGTGCCAGCAACCCTTCCAATCAGCCCCAGCATTTT.